This T cell receptor (beta chain) was found in a study of shared T cell receptors in the human thymus. Here immunoSEQ multiplex PCR was the method, and the copy in TCRdb shows in-frame clones only, minus some. The sample has roughly 560,000 clones, about 84% seen once. V was cut by 1 base and J by 3 bases, with 13 bases left in between. CDR3 length: 14 residues. Per germline, CDR1 GTSNPN and CDR2 SVGIG (reference sequence). These data also featured in a second study, about human thymus T cells.

This TCR derives from a boy under three years old with a congenital heart defect. V and J are TRBV30 and TRBJ2-7; D is unclear. The sequenced sample was thymocytes. The CDR3 loop is CAWSDPSLFYEQYF. The CDR3, as DNA: TGTGCCTGGAGTGATCCCTCTCTGTTCTACGAGCAGTACTTC.